The clone carrying this T cell receptor beta chain showed up just a few times. TCRdb reprocessed the RT-PCR reads via MiXCR and lists one record per CDR3 protein. This sample has hundreds of thousands of distinct CDR3 sequences, with 16% found just once. The data are from a study of patients and donors after allogeneic stem cell transplantation. V was shortened by 0 bases and J by 2 bases, with 5 bases between the two germline ends. Germline V gene lookup returns CDR1 DFQATT and CDR2 SNEGSKA (reference sequence). The CDR3 totals 12 residues. Sequencing was carried out using blood, either unsorted or a sorted T cell fraction (not recorded which). This TCR was sampled from a human donor who was either an allogeneic HSCT recipient or a stem cell or donor lymphocyte infusion donor (not recorded which). It is not recorded whose cells these are; they may come from a transplant donor. The rearrangement joins TRBV20-1 to TRBJ2-7, with D unclear. The CDR3 reads CSARDKPYEQYF. Written as DNA, the CDR3 is TGCAGTGCTAGAGATAAGCCCTACGAGCAGTACTTC.